Listed here are 20 T cell receptor beta chains from one sample, sequenced in a study of blood T cell repertoires in COVID-19 (dated by TCRdb to 2019 to 2021). The protocol used for the library was the immunoSEQ multiplex PCR assay. TCRdb limited this immuneACCESS table to in-frame rearrangements with V and J called. A share of clones is missing; checked studies link under half to unresolved V genes, and the rest is unexplained. This sample lists roughly 170,000 clones; less than 85% were detected once. Around 8.1% of the sample comes from the top ten. Material for sequencing was peripheral blood. The receptor set was obtained from a woman aged 60-75 years with COVID-19, enrolled during active disease.

The rearrangement uses TRBV7-2 and TRBJ1-2, with D hard to call. CDR1 SGHTA and CDR2 FQGNSA come from the germline V gene. The CDR3 spans 11 residues. Trimming took off 4 bases at V and 8 bases at J, with 8 bases between the two ends. The CDR3 here is CASSSVLGYTF. CDR3 in DNA: TGTGCCAGCAGCTCCGTCTTGGGCTACACCTTC. The entire variable domain, with the rest obtained from reference TRBV7-2 and TRBJ1-2, is as follows: GAGVSQSPSNKVTEKGKDVELRCDPISGHTALYWYRQSLGQGLEFLIYFQGNSAPDKSGLPSDRFSAERTGGSVSTLTIQRTQQEDSAVYLCASSSVLGYTFGSGTRLTVV.

The chain recombines TRBV6-5 with TRBJ2-5; 9 nucleotides agree with TRBD2. The germline V gene encodes CDR1 MNHEY and CDR2 SVGAGI. The CDR3 runs 16 residues. V was clipped by 2 bases and J by 4 bases; unmatched bases: 8. Here the CDR3 reads CASSYDVAGAGETQYF. The CDR3, as DNA: TGTGCCAGCAGTTACGACGTAGCGGGAGCCGGAGAGACCCAGTACTTC.

The sample holds a few counts of this clone. The chain is built from TRBV28 and TRBJ1-1; 8 bases map to TRBD1. The V gene end was trimmed by 1 base and the J gene end by 1 base; junction bases not matched to a gene: 17. Germline V CDR1 and CDR2: MDHEN, SYDVKM. This CDR3 has 20 amino acids. The CDR3, as DNA: TGTGCCAGCAGTTTATTTAATTGGGGTGGACAGGGAAAAGGGAACACTGAAGCTTTCTTT. Its translation: CASSLFNWGGQGKGNTEAFF.

This clone appeared a single time. The rearrangement links TRBV5-4 to TRBJ2-7; TRBD2 matches 7 bases. The germline CDR1 and CDR2 sequences are SGHNT and YYREEE (reference sequence). Trimming at V came to 4 bases and at J to 5 bases, leaving 12 bases not matched to a gene. The CDR3 covers 15 residues. The CDR3 sequence: CASSPAGRRGHEQYF. The CDR3 bases are TGTGCCAGCAGCCCAGCGGGGCGGCGGGGCCACGAGCAGTACTTC.

The table lists this clone with a count of one. The rearrangement joins TRBV19 to TRBJ2-6; TRBD2 matches 8 bases. The germline V gene encodes CDR1 LNHDA and CDR2 SQIVND (reference sequence). The V and J ends lost 5 bases and 0 bases, in that order; junction bases with no gene match: 3. The CDR3 extends over 16 amino acids. CDR3 in DNA: TGTGCCAGTAGTGCGCGGGGGGACTCTGGGGCCAACGTCCTGACTTTC. Protein product: CASSARGDSGANVLTF.

This clone was observed a few times. This chain joins TRBV19 and TRBJ1-5; 11 bases are a match to TRBD1. From germline, CDR1 is LNHDA and CDR2 SQIVND (reference sequence). The CDR3 is made up of 16 amino acids. Trimming cost V 6 bases and J 4 bases; bases outside gene matches: 8. The CDR3 region has the DNA TGTGCCAGTAGCGGCGGGACAGGGGGTGGAAATCAGCCCCAGCATTTT. This codes for CASSGGTGGGNQPQHF.

This clone has more than one count but fewer than ten. The rearrangement links TRBV30 to TRBJ2-2; 12 nucleotides align to TRBD2. V was clipped by 1 base and J by 7 bases; unmatched bases: 1. Looked up from germline, CDR1 is GTSNPN and CDR2 is SVGIG (reference sequence). This CDR3 contains 14 residues. In DNA, the CDR3 is TGTGCCTGGAGTGGACTAGCGGGAGTCGGGGAGCTGTTTTTT. Residues: CAWSGLAGVGELFF.

The V call is TRBV4-1, the J call TRBJ2-7; 11 nucleotides align to TRBD2. CDR3 length equals 18 residues. Germline V CDR1 and CDR2: MGHRA, YSYEKL. V gave up 4 bases and J gave up 0 bases; unmatched junction bases: 11. CDR3 sequence reads: CASSRKLSSGGNSYEQYV. CDR3 DNA: TGCGCCAGCAGCCGAAAACTCTCTAGCGGGGGGAACTCCTACGAGCAGTACGTC.

The chain has TRBV15 and TRBJ2-6, with TRBD1 matching over 12 bases. V trimming: 4 bases; J trimming: 4 bases; junction bases outside the gene matches: 8. This CDR3 contains 18 residues. CDR1 is LNHNV and CDR2 is YYDKDF in the germline V gene (reference sequence). The CDR3 loop is CATSTTGQGALGANVLTF. CDR3 nucleotide sequence: TGTGCCACCAGCACCACGGGACAGGGGGCGTTGGGGGCCAACGTCCTGACTTTC.

The chain carries TRBV6-1 and TRBJ2-7; 7 bases match TRBD1. The CDR3 has 15 amino acids. V lost 3 bases and J lost 0; bases outside the gene matches: 5. CDR1 is MNHNS and CDR2 is SASEGT in the germline V gene. The CDR3 DNA follows: TGTGCCAGCAGTGAGTCGACAGGGAGCTCCTACGAGCAGTACGTC. This encodes CASSESTGSSYEQYV.

The rearrangement uses TRBV6-5 and TRBJ2-1, with a tentative D call TRBD2 (6 bases). The V and J ends lost 5 bases and 0 bases respectively, with 8 bases between them. The CDR3 totals 14 residues. The germline CDR1 and CDR2 sequences are MNHEY and SVGAGI. In nucleotides, the CDR3 is TGTGCCAGCAGTCGGGGGAGCTCCTACAATGAGCAGTTCTTC. It translates to CASSRGSSYNEQFF.

In its sample, this clone was seen once. The chain joins TRBV5-6 to TRBJ2-7, with a weak D call TRBD2 (7 bases). The V gene's germline CDR1 is SGHDT and CDR2 YYEEEE. V was cut by 4 bases and J by 3 bases, with 14 bases left in between. There are 14 residues in the CDR3. CDR3 sequence: CASSPRGGSYEQYF. The DNA for the CDR3 is TGTGCCAGCAGCCCCAGGGGCGGGAGCTACGAGCAGTACTTC.

The chain recombines TRBV28 with TRBJ2-7; 7 bases align to TRBD1. Trimming at V came to 6 bases and at J to 2 bases, leaving 7 bases not matched to a gene. The CDR3 consists of 14 residues. From germline, CDR1 is MDHEN and CDR2 SYDVKM. CDR3 nucleotides: TGTGCCAGCAGCTCCCAGGACAGGACCTACGAGCAGTACGTC. This translates into CASSSQDRTYEQYV.

This clone was counted a single time. The V and J genes are TRBV11-2 and TRBJ1-1; D is perhaps TRBD1 (5 bases). Trimming left V 0 bases short and J 7 bases short, with 15 bases between. The germline V gene has CDR1 SGHAT and CDR2 FQNNGV. This CDR3 region has 15 residues. This CDR3 is CASSLDRAGPFEAFF. The DNA for the CDR3 is TGTGCCAGCAGCTTAGATAGGGCGGGGCCTTTTGAAGCTTTCTTT.

This clone has at least ten counts. This CDR3 is CASSSAGTGAYEQYF. The CDR3 coding sequence is TGTGCCAGCAGTTCCGCCGGGACAGGGGCATACGAGCAGTACTTC. This chain joins TRBV28 and TRBJ2-7; 10 bases align to TRBD1. Germline loops: CDR1 MDHEN, CDR2 SYDVKM. The CDR3 runs to 15 residues. V gave up 4 bases and J gave up 4 bases; unmatched junction bases: 7.

The J gene is TRBJ2-7, the V gene TRBV27; 9 nucleotides line up with TRBD1. CDR1 and CDR2 (germline): MNHEY, SMNVEV (reference sequence). The J segment lost 3 bases and the V segment lost 3 bases, leaving 6 bases of the junction unmatched. This CDR3 is built from 15 residues. The CDR3 loop is CASSFVRDRVYEQYV. The CDR3 DNA is TGTGCCAGCAGTTTTGTCCGGGACAGGGTCTACGAGCAGTACGTC.

This clone was counted only a few times. The chain recombines TRBV3-1 (or the pseudogene TRBV3-2) with TRBJ1-1; the match to TRBD1 covers 7 bases. After removal of 1 base from V and 1 base from J, the junction contained 3 bases not matched to a gene. CDR3 size: 15 residues. CDR1 is LGHDT and CDR2 is YNNKEL in the germline V gene (reference sequence). The CDR3 here is CASSQGQGGNTEAFF. The CDR3 DNA is TGTGCCAGCAGCCAAGGACAGGGAGGGAACACTGAAGCTTTCTTT.

V and J are TRBV24-1 and TRBJ1-1, with D perhaps matching TRBD1 (6 bases). V lost 2 bases and J 4 bases, leaving 13 bases between the germline ends. The CDR3 totals 15 residues. Germline CDR1 and CDR2: KGHDR and SFDVKD. Written as DNA, the CDR3 is TGTGCCACCAGTGATTCGGGCAGGGGCGCCACTGAAGCTTTCTTT. Translated: CATSDSGRGATEAFF.

The chain combines TRBV4-1 with TRBJ1-6; 8 nucleotides line up with TRBD1. Per germline, CDR1 MGHRA and CDR2 YSYEKL. There are 17 residues in the CDR3. Trimming removed 1 base from V and 8 bases from J; junction bases left unmatched: 10. The chain's CDR3 is CASSQGPLTGEDSPLHF. The CDR3 nucleotides read TGCGCCAGCAGCCAAGGACCCCTGACAGGGGAGGATTCACCCCTCCACTTT.

In this sample, this clone turned up a few times. The chain is built from TRBV19 and TRBJ2-3; the D gene is possibly TRBD2 (6 bases). The CDR3 length is 15 residues. Germline loops: CDR1 LNHDA, CDR2 SQIVND (reference sequence). The ends were cut back, 4 bases at V and 2 bases at J, with 13 bases in the middle. The CDR3 sequence: CASSRRRDSTDTQYF. The CDR3 coding sequence is TGTGCCAGTAGTAGAAGGCGGGATTCCACAGATACGCAGTATTTT.